This TCR beta chain was documented in a study of CD4 T cells in relation to SARS-CoV-2 and coronaviruses. Repertoires were generated with immunoSEQ multiplex PCR, while TCRdb's copy carries only in-frame clones and drops some. The sample has 24,000 or so clones, about four fifths seen once. Notes on this clone: Antigen unknown.

CD4+ T cells from unexposed donors were obtained before the COVID-19 pandemic (2011-2018). CD4+ T cells were isolated from the cells after about 11 days of culture. As cell numbers allowed, unexposed-donor CD4+ T cells faced SARS-CoV-2 S/N and four cold-coronavirus spikes. The specimen sequenced was CD4+ T cells from PBMCs, cultured in vitro. This TCR derives from a human donor in good health.

CDR3: CASSLQGSTNQPQHF. CDR3 nucleotides: TGTGCCAGCTCACTACAGGGCAGCACCAATCAGCCCCAGCATTTT. The V and J genes are TRBV18 and TRBJ1-5, with D tentatively TRBD1 (6 bases). The V end lost 4 bases, the J end lost 3 bases, and 13 bases lay between the germline ends. CDR3 length equals 15 residues. Germline V gene sequence: CDR1 KGHSH, CDR2 LQKENI.